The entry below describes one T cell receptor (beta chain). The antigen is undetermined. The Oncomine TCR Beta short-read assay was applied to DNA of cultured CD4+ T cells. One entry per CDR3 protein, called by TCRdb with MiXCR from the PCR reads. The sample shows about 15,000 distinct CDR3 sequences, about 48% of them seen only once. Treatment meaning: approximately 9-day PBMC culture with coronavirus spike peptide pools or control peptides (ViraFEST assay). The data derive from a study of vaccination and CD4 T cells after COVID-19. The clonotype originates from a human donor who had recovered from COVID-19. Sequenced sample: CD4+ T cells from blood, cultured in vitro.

The CDR3 here is CASSGQGALTEAFF. The CDR3 bases are TGTGCCAGCAGCGGGCAGGGGGCCTTAACTGAAGCTTTCTTT. The rearrangement joins TRBV2 to TRBJ1-1, with TRBD1 matching 8 bases. The CDR3 extends over 14 amino acids. In germline, CDR1 is SNHLY, CDR2 FYNNEI. After removal of 6 bases from V and 5 bases from J, the junction contained 8 bases not matched to a gene.